Here is one T cell receptor beta chain with its context. Its antigen is not identified. TCRdb's table, derived via immunoSEQ multiplex PCR, lists solely in-frame clones and lacks some. The sample yields about 15,000 clones, 85% to 95% seen once. This specimen belongs to a study of B cell selection in AIRE deficiency. Study-wide points: Of more than 3,000 shared Treg TCRbeta sequences, approximately 31% were healthy-only, approximately 10% patient-only. Around 31% of healthy-shared Treg sequences were found among patient Tconv cells. In TCRBV usage, CDR3 length and diversity, patient Tconv and Treg cells matched healthy donors. Shorter CDR3s marked shared Treg sequences, biased toward few non-templated insertions.

J gave up 2 bases and V 5 bases, and 8 bases lay outside the gene matches. Germline V lookup: CDR1 SEHNR, CDR2 FQNEAQ (reference sequence). The CDR3 loop spans 15 amino acids. Regulatory T cells were sorted as CD4+CD25hiCD127low/negative. The TCR was taken from a human donor with AIRE deficiency. V is TRBV7-9 and J is TRBJ1-1, with 7 bases matching TRBD1. Material: Tregs sorted from PBMCs. CDR3: CASSPSTGFNTEAFF. CDR3 DNA sequence: TGTGCCAGCAGCCCGTCGACAGGGTTTAACACTGAAGCTTTCTTT.